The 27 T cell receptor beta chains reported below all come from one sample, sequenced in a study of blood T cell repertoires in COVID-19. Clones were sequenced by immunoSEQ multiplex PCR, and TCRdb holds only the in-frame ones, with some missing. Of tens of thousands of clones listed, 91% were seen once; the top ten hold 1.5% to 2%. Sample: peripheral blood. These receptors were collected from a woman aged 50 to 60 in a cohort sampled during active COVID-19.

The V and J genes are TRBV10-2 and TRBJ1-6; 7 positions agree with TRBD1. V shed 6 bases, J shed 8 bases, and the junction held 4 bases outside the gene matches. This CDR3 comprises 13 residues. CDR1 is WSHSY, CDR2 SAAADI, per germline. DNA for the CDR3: TGCGCCAGCAGCGGGACAGCGGATTCACCCCTCCACTTT. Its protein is CASSGTADSPLHF.

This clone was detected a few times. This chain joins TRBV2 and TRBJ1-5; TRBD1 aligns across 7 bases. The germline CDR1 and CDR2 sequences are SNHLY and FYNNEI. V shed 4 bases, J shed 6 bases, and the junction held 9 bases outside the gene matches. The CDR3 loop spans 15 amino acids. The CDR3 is CASSVIQGGGQPQHF. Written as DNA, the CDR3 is TGTGCCAGCAGTGTGATCCAGGGGGGTGGTCAGCCCCAGCATTTT.

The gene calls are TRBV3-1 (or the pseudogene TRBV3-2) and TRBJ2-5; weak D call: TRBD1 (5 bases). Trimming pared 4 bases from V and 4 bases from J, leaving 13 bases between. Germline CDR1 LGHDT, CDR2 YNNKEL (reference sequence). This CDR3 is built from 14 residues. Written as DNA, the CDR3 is TGTGCCAGCAGCCCCCCGTTAGGGGTAGAGACCCAGTACTTC. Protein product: CASSPPLGVETQYF.

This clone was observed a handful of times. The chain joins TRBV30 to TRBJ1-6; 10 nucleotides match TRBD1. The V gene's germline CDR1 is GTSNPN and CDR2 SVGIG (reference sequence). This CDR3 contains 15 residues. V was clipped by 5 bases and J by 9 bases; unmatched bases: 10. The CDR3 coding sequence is TGTGCCTGGGCCCAGGACAGGGGGTCTTTTTCACCCCTCCACTTT. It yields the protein CAWAQDRGSFSPLHF.

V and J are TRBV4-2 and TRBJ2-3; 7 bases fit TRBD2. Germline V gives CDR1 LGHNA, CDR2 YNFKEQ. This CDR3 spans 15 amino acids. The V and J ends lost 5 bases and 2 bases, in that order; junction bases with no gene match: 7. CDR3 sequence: CASSYQRESTDTQYF. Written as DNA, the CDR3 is TGTGCCAGCAGCTACCAGCGGGAATCCACAGATACGCAGTATTTT.

CDR3 bases: TGCAGCGGAATAGCGGGAGGGCGTCGAGAGACCCAGTACTTC. Translating gives CSGIAGGRRETQYF. J is TRBJ2-5 and V is TRBV29-1, with 11 nucleotides matching TRBD2. The junction had 8 bases not matched to a gene; V was cut back by 7 bases and J by 4 bases. The CDR3 length is 14 residues. Germline CDR1 is SQVTM and CDR2 is ANQGSEA.

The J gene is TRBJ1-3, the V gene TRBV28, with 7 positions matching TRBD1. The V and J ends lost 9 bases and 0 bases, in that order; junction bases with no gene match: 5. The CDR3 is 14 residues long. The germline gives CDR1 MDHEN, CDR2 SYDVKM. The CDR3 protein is CASKQGSSGNTIYF. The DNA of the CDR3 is TGTGCCAGTAAACAGGGGAGCTCTGGAAACACCATATATTTT.

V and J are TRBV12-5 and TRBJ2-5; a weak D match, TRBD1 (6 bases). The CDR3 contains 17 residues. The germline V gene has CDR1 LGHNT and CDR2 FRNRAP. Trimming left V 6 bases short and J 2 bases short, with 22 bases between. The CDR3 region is CASGLNLGQISQETQYF. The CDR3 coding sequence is TGTGCTAGTGGCCTGAATTTAGGACAGATTTCTCAAGAGACCCAGTACTTC.

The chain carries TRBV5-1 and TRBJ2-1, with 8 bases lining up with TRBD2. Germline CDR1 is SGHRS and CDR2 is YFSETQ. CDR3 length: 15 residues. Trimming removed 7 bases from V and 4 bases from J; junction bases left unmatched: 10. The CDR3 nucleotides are TGCGCCAGCTCGTCCGGCACTAGCGGATACAATGAGCAGTTCTTC. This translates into CASSSGTSGYNEQFF.

The CDR3 reads CASSQAGQREAFF. The CDR3 DNA reads TGTGCCAGCAGCCAAGCCGGACAGCGAGAAGCTTTCTTT. J is TRBJ1-1 and V is TRBV3-1 (or the pseudogene TRBV3-2); perhaps TRBD1 as D (6 bases). Germline assignment: CDR1 LGHDT and CDR2 YNNKEL (reference sequence). The CDR3 covers 13 residues. V gave up 1 base and J gave up 8 bases, with 11 bases separating them.

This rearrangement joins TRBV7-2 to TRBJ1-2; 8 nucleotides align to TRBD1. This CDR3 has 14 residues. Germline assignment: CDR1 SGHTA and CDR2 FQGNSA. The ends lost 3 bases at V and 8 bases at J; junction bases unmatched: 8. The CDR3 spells CASSFAQGAGGYTF. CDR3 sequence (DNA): TGTGCCAGCAGCTTTGCCCAGGGGGCGGGCGGCTACACCTTC.

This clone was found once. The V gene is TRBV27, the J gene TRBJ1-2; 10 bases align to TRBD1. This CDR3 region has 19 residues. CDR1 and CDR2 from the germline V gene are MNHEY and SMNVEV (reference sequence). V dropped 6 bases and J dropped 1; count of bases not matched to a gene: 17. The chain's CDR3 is CASRPDRGHGFKDNYGYTF. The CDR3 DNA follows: TGTGCCAGCAGACCCGACAGGGGGCATGGGTTTAAAGATAACTATGGCTACACCTTC.

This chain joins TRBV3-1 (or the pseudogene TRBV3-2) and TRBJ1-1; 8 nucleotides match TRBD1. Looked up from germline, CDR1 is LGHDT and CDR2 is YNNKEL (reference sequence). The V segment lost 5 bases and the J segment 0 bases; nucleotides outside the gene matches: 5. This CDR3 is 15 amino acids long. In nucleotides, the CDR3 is TGTGCCAGCAGCTCAGGACAGGGCATGAACACTGAAGCTTTCTTT. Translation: CASSSGQGMNTEAFF.

The CDR3 nucleotides read TGTGCCATCAGTTGGACGAGGGGGACGGACACCGGGGAGCTGTTTTTT. Residues: CAISWTRGTDTGELFF. The rearrangement joins TRBV10-3 to TRBJ2-2; perhaps TRBD1 as D (6 bases). The V and J ends lost 5 bases and 3 bases respectively, with 16 bases between them. The CDR3 is made up of 16 amino acids. The V gene's germline CDR1 is ENHRY and CDR2 SYGVKD.

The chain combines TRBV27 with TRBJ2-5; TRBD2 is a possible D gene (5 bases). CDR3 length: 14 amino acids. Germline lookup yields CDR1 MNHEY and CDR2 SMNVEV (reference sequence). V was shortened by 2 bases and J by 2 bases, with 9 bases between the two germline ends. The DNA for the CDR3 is TGTGCCAGCAGTTTAGGTAGCGTTCAAGAGACCCAGTACTTC. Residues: CASSLGSVQETQYF.

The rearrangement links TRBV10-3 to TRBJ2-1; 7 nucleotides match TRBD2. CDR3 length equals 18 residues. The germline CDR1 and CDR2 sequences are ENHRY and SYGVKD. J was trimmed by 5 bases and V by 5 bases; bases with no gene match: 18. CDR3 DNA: TGTGCCATCAGTCCCAGGGCACTAGCGCCCACAAATAACAATGAGCAGTTCTTC. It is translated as CAISPRALAPTNNNEQFF.

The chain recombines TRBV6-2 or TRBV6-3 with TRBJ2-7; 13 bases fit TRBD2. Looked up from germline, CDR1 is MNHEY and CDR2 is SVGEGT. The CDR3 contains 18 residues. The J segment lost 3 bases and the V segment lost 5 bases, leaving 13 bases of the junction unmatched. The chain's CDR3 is CASSNRLAGGLPLYEQYF. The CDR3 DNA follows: TGTGCCAGCAGTAACAGACTAGCGGGGGGCCTCCCCCTCTACGAGCAGTACTTC.

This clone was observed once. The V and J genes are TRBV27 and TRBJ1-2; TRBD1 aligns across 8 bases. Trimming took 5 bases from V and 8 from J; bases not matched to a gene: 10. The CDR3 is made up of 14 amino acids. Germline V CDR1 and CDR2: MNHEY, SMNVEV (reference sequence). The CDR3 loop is CASSRTGFVSGYTF. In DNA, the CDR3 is TGTGCCAGCAGTAGGACAGGGTTCGTAAGCGGCTACACCTTC.

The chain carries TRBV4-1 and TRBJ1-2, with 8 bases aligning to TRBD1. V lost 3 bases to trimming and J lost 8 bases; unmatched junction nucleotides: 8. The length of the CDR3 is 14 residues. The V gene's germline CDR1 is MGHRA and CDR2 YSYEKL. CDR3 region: CASSHIQGVGGYTF. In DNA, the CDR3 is TGCGCCAGCAGCCACATACAGGGGGTGGGGGGCTACACCTTC.

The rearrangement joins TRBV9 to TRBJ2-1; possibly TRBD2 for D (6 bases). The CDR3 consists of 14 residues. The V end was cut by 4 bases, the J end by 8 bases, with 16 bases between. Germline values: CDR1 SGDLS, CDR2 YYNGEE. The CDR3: CASSLSTSSYEQFF. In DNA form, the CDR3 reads TGTGCCAGCAGCTTATCGACTAGTTCGTATGAGCAGTTCTTC.

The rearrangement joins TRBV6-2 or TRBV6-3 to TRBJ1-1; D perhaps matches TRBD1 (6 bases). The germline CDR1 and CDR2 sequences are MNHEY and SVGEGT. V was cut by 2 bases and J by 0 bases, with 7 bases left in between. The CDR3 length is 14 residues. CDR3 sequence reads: CASSYGDMNTEAFF. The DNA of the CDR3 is TGTGCCAGCAGTTACGGGGACATGAACACTGAAGCTTTCTTT.

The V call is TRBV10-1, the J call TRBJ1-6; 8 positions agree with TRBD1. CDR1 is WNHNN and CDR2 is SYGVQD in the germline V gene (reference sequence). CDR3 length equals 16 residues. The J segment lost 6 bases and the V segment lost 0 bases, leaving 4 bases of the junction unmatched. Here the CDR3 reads CASSESRDRGNSPLHF. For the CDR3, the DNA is TGCGCCAGCAGTGAGTCGCGCGACAGGGGTAATTCACCCCTCCACTTT.

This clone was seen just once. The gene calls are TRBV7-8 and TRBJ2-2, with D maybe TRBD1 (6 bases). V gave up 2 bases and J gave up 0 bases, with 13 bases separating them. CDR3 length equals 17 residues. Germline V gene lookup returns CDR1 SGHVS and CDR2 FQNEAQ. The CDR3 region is CASSLFRDTSNTGELFF. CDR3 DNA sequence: TGTGCCAGCAGCTTATTCCGGGACACATCGAACACCGGGGAGCTGTTTTTT.

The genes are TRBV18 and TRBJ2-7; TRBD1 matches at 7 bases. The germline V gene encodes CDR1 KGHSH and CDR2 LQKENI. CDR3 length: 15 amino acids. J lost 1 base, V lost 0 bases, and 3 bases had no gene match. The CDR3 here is CASSPPARGSYEQYF. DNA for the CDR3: TGTGCCAGCTCACCACCGGCCAGGGGGTCCTACGAGCAGTACTTC.

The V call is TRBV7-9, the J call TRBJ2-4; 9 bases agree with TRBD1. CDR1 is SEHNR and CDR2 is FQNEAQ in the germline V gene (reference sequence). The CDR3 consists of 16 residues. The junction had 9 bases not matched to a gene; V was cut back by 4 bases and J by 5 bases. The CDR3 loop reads CASSSWGDRDENIQYF. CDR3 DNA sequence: TGTGCCAGCAGCTCCTGGGGGGACAGGGACGAAAACATTCAGTACTTC. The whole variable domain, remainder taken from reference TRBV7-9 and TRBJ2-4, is DTGVSQNPRHKITKRGQNVTFRCDPISEHNRLYWYRQTLGQGPEFLTYFQNEAQLEKSRLLSDRFSAERPKGSFSTLEIQRTEQGDSAMYLCASSSWGDRDENIQYFGAGTRLSVL.

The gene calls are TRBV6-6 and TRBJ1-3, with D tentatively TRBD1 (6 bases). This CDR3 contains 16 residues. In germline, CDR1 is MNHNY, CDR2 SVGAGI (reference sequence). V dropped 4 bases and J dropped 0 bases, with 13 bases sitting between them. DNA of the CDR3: TGTGCCAGCAGTTCCACTTCGGACAGCTCTGGAAACACCATATATTTT. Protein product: CASSSTSDSSGNTIYF.

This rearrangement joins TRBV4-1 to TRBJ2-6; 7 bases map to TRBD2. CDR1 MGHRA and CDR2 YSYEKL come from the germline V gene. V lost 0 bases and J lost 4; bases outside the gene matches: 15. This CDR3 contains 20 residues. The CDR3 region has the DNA TGCGCCAGCAGCCAAGAGGTGTTAGCGGGCAGGGTTTCGGGGGCCAACGTCCTGACTTTC. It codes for CASSQEVLAGRVSGANVLTF.